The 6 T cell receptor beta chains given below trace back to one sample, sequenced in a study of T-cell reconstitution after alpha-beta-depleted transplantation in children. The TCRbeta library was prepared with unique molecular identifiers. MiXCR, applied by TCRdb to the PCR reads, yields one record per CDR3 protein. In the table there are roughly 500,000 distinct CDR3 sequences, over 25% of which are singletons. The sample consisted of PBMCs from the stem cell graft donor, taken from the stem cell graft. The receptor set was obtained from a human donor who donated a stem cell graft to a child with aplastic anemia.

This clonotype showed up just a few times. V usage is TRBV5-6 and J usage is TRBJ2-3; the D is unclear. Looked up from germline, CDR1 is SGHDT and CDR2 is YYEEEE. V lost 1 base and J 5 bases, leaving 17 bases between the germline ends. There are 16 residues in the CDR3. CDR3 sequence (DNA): TGTGCCAGCAGCTTGATGGCAAGTCCCTTAGGAGATACGCAGTATTTT. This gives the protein CASSLMASPLGDTQYF.

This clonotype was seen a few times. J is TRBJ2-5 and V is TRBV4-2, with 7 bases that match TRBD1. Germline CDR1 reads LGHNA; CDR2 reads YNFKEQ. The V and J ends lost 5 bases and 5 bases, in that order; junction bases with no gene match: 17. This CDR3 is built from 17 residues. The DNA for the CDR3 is TGTGCCAGCAGCGCAACACCGCAACGGACAGGTGTGGAGACCCAGTACTTC. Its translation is CASSATPQRTGVETQYF.

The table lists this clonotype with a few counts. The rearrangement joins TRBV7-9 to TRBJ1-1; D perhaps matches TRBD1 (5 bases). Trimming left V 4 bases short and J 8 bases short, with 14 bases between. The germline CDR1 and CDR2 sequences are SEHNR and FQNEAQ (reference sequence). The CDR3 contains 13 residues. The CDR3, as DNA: TGTGCCAGCAGCTGGGGGAGCTTCCCAGAAGCTTTCTTT. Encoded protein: CASSWGSFPEAFF. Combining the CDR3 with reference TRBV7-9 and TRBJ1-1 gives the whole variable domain DTGVSQNPRHKITKRGQNVTFRCDPISEHNRLYWYRQTLGQGPEFLTYFQNEAQLEKSRLLSDRFSAERPKGSFSTLEIQRTEQGDSAMYLCASSWGSFPEAFFGQGTRLTVV.

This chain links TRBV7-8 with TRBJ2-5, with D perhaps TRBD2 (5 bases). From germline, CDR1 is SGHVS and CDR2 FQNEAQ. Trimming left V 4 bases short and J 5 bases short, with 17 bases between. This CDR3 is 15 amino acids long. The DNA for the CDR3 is TGTGCCAGCAGCTCGCCCAACGCGCGCGGGGAGACCCAGTACTTC. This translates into CASSSPNARGETQYF.

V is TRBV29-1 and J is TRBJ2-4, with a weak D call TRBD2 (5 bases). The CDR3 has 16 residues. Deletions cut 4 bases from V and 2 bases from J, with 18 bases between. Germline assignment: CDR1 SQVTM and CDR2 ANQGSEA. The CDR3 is CSVVIAEAASKNIQYF. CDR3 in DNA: TGCAGCGTTGTAATCGCGGAGGCGGCGTCCAAAAACATTCAGTACTTC.

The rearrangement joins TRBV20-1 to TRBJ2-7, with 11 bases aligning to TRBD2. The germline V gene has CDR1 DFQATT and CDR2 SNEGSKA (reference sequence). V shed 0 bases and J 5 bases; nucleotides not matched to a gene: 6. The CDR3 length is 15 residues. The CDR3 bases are TGCAGTGCTAGAGATCCTCGGACTAGCGGGCACGAGCAGTACTTC. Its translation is CSARDPRTSGHEQYF.